Here is one T cell receptor beta chain with its context. This specimen belongs to a study of cytomegalovirus exposure and HLA in healthy donors. Losses at the gene ends were 0 bases for V and 10 bases for J; bases not matched to a gene: 6. CDR1 is GTSNPN and CDR2 is SVGIG in the germline V gene (reference sequence). The CDR3 loop spans 15 amino acids. PCR employed 60 Vbeta and 13 Jbeta primers. Sequencing used immunoSEQ multiplex PCR; TCRdb keeps in-frame clones, though not all of them. The table shows 180,000 or so clones, with about four fifths occurring only once. Sequenced material: PBMCs. The chain couples TRBV30 to TRBJ1-6; 10 nucleotides align to TRBD1. The sequence was collected from a woman younger than 30 in good health and CMV-seronegative. The CDR3 loop reads CAWSVGGTGVSPLHF. The DNA of the CDR3 is TGTGCCTGGAGTGTAGGCGGGACAGGGGTCTCACCCCTCCACTTT.